This entry lists 21 T cell receptor beta chains sequenced from one sample in a study of regulatory T cells in long-lasting Graves disease. Arm-PCR with iRepertoire HTBI primers amplified the CDR3 regions for these TCR beta libraries. A single record per CDR3 protein comes from TCRdb applying MiXCR to the multiplex PCR reads. The table has around 480,000 distinct CDR3 sequences, around 15% seen once. Time point reported: newly diagnosed GD, antithyroid drugs for less than 3 months. Making the TCR library involved RNA that had been extracted from PBMCs. A further study also used this sample, focusing on T cells in Graves' hyperthyroidism and ophthalmopathy.

Sequenced material: peripheral blood mononuclear cells (PBMCs), taken at new diagnosis, from a patient treated with antithyroid drugs. The receptors originated from a man aged 35-49 years with Graves disease.

This clonotype has a count of ten or more. This chain connects TRBV6-5 to TRBJ2-6; D remains ambiguous. V was shortened by 2 bases and J by 0 bases, with 11 bases between the two germline ends. This CDR3 has 17 residues. The germline gives CDR1 MNHEY, CDR2 SVGAGI. The DNA for the CDR3 is TGTGCCAGCAGTTACGGGCAACCCATCTCTGGGGCCAACGTCCTGACTTTC. Amino acids: CASSYGQPISGANVLTF.

The V and J genes are TRBV28 and TRBJ2-7; perhaps TRBD2 as D (6 bases). This CDR3 comprises 16 residues. Per germline, CDR1 MDHEN and CDR2 SYDVKM. V was pared by 4 bases and J by 1 base, with 17 bases between. The CDR3 bases are TGTGCCAGCAGTTACCCAACCGGGAGTGGATCCTACGAGCAGTACTTC. This sequence encodes CASSYPTGSGSYEQYF.

The sample holds a few counts of this clonotype. This chain links TRBV28 with TRBJ2-3; perhaps TRBD2 as D (6 bases). Germline CDR1 and CDR2: MDHEN and SYDVKM. Deletions cut 5 bases from V and 5 bases from J, with 17 bases between. This CDR3 is built from 15 residues. Here the CDR3 reads CASSPRGGPGDTQYF. The CDR3 region has the DNA TGTGCCAGCAGTCCCCGAGGAGGGCCGGGAGATACGCAGTATTTT.

This clonotype was seen at least ten times. This chain joins TRBV13 and TRBJ1-1; no clear D. Trimming cost V 2 bases and J 9 bases, with 10 bases left between them. The CDR3 has 12 residues. Germline assignment: CDR1 PRHDT and CDR2 FYEKMQ (reference sequence). The CDR3 sequence is CASSLSRDKAFF. The CDR3 nucleotides read TGTGCCAGCAGCTTATCGCGAGACAAAGCTTTCTTT.

This clonotype was seen many times. The rearrangement uses TRBV11-2 and TRBJ2-3; no clear D. Germline V lookup: CDR1 SGHAT, CDR2 FQNNGV. There are 15 residues in the CDR3. Trimming pared 0 bases from V and 2 bases from J, leaving 9 bases between. This CDR3 is CASSLDRPATDTQYF. The CDR3, as DNA: TGTGCCAGCAGCTTAGACAGGCCCGCCACAGATACGCAGTATTTT. Full variable domain (missing parts from reference TRBV11-2 and TRBJ2-3): EAGVAQSPRYKIIEKRQSVAFWCNPISGHATLYWYQQILGQGPKLLIQFQNNGVVDDSQLPKDRFSAERLKGVDSTLKIQPAKLEDSAVYLCASSLDRPATDTQYFGPGTRLTVL.

The table lists this clonotype with a few counts. This chain joins TRBV4-1 and TRBJ2-7; D assignment may be TRBD1 or TRBD2 (5 bases each). CDR3 length equals 15 residues. V lost 0 bases and J lost 3, with 12 bases in between. Germline V gives CDR1 MGHRA, CDR2 YSYEKL. CDR3 nucleotides: TGCGCCAGCAGCCAAGAACGAGGGGTGGTCTACGAGCAGTACTTC. Its protein product is CASSQERGVVYEQYF.

This clonotype was seen ten or more times. CDR3 in amino acids: CASKGDYATDTQYF. CDR3 DNA sequence: TGTGCCAGCAAGGGGGACTACGCCACAGATACGCAGTATTTT. The chain couples TRBV28 to TRBJ2-3, with a weak D call TRBD2 (7 bases). The CDR3 spans 14 residues. Germline V gene sequence: CDR1 MDHEN, CDR2 SYDVKM. The ends were cut back, 7 bases at V and 2 bases at J, with 13 bases in the middle.

This rearrangement joins TRBV30 to TRBJ2-3; D is unresolved. CDR1 is GTSNPN, CDR2 SVGIG, per germline (reference sequence). The CDR3 extends over 14 amino acids. V dropped 1 base and J dropped 1 base, with 9 bases sitting between them. The CDR3 loop is CAWSGRKGTDTQYF. CDR3 nucleotides: TGTGCCTGGAGTGGCCGTAAGGGCACAGATACGCAGTATTTT.

In its sample, this clonotype was seen many times. The chain has TRBV28 and TRBJ1-1, with 8 positions matching TRBD1. Per the germline V gene, CDR1 is MDHEN and CDR2 is SYDVKM. V shed 8 bases, J shed 0 bases, and the junction held 5 bases outside the gene matches. CDR3 length: 14 residues. Here the CDR3 DNA reads TGTGCCAGCGGGACAGGCGGCCTGAACACTGAAGCTTTCTTT. It yields the protein CASGTGGLNTEAFF.

This clonotype came up many times. The rearrangement uses TRBV28 and TRBJ2-2; 10 nucleotides match TRBD2. V dropped 6 bases and J dropped 6; count of bases not matched to a gene: 7. The V gene's germline CDR1 is MDHEN and CDR2 SYDVKM. The CDR3 is 15 amino acids. The DNA for the CDR3 is TGTGCCAGCAGCCCCGGGACTAGCGCGCCCGGGGAGCTGTTTTTT. Protein product: CASSPGTSAPGELFF.

This clonotype was seen just once. This chain joins TRBV18 and TRBJ2-1; 7 nucleotides line up with TRBD2. This CDR3 is built from 17 residues. Germline values: CDR1 KGHSH, CDR2 LQKENI. The V segment lost 4 bases and the J segment 3 bases; nucleotides outside the gene matches: 12. CDR3 loop: CASSLKGTTIDYNEQFF. The CDR3 region has the DNA TGTGCCAGCTCACTAAAAGGGACTACCATAGACTACAATGAGCAGTTCTTC.

This clonotype was seen more than once but under ten times. The chain recombines TRBV29-1 with TRBJ2-7; D unclear. Per the germline V gene, CDR1 is SQVTM and CDR2 is ANQGSEA. Trimming shortened V by 4 bases and J by 0 bases, and 7 bases separated the two germline ends. CDR3 length equals 12 residues. The DNA for the CDR3 is TGCAGCGTTGTCGCGAGCTCCTACGAGCAGTACTTC. This gives the protein CSVVASSYEQYF.

The table lists this clonotype with a few counts. The chain uses TRBV29-1 and TRBJ2-3, with 7 bases matching TRBD2. The germline V gene has CDR1 SQVTM and CDR2 ANQGSEA. Trimming cost V 8 bases and J 4 bases; bases outside gene matches: 6. The CDR3 extends over 12 amino acids. CDR3 nucleotide sequence: TGCAGCTTCGAGCGGGATGCAGATACGCAGTATTTT. Its protein is CSFERDADTQYF.

The chain links TRBV5-4 to TRBJ2-1; 11 nucleotides match TRBD2. This CDR3 has 15 amino acids. Losses at the gene ends were 5 bases for V and 8 bases for J; bases not matched to a gene: 9. Germline V gene data show CDR1 as SGHNT and CDR2 as YYREEE (reference sequence). The chain's CDR3 is CASRPTSGSGDEQFF. CDR3 sequence (DNA): TGTGCCAGCAGGCCCACTAGCGGGAGTGGGGATGAGCAGTTCTTC.

This clonotype occurred a few times. V is TRBV7-3 and J is TRBJ1-5; 9 bases match TRBD1. This CDR3 comprises 15 residues. J was trimmed by 4 bases and V by 6 bases; bases with no gene match: 7. Germline V CDR1 and CDR2: SGHTA, FQGTGA. Here the CDR3 DNA reads TGTGCCAGCAGTGGGACAGGGAGGGAGAATCAGCCCCAGCATTTT. Protein sequence: CASSGTGRENQPQHF.

This chain links TRBV9 with TRBJ2-3; 11 bases agree with TRBD1. The V gene end was trimmed by 0 bases and the J gene end by 6 bases; junction bases not matched to a gene: 3. The germline CDR1 and CDR2 sequences are SGDLS and YYNGEE. This CDR3 comprises 15 residues. The CDR3 DNA reads TGTGCCAGCAGCGTAGGGACAGGGGGCGTGGATACGCAGTATTTT. Its translation is CASSVGTGGVDTQYF.

The chain uses TRBV19 and TRBJ2-2; TRBD1 matches 7 bases. V shed 2 bases and J 6 bases; nucleotides not matched to a gene: 6. CDR3 length equals 15 residues. Germline assignment: CDR1 LNHDA and CDR2 SQIVND (reference sequence). CDR3: CASSIWGTGAGELFF. In DNA, the CDR3 is TGTGCCAGTAGTATATGGGGAACAGGGGCCGGGGAGCTGTTTTTT.

This chain connects TRBV2 to TRBJ2-3; 11 nucleotides line up with TRBD2. The V gene end was trimmed by 11 bases and the J gene end by 5 bases; junction bases not matched to a gene: 6. Germline values: CDR1 SNHLY, CDR2 FYNNEI. The CDR3 totals 13 residues. The CDR3 DNA follows: TGTGCCGGACGACTAGCGGGAAAAGATACGCAGTATTTT. Amino acid sequence: CAGRLAGKDTQYF. Full variable domain (missing parts from reference TRBV2 and TRBJ2-3): EPEVTQTPSHQVTQMGQEVILRCVPISNHLYFYWYRQILGQKVEFLVSFYNNEISEKSEIFDDQFSVERPDGSNFTLKIRSTKLEDSAMYFCAGRLAGKDTQYFGPGTRLTVL.

The table lists this clonotype with many counts. The V and J genes are TRBV2 and TRBJ2-7; 8 bases fit TRBD2. Trimming took 7 bases from V and 2 from J; bases not matched to a gene: 10. The CDR3 covers 15 residues. Germline CDR1 reads SNHLY; CDR2 reads FYNNEI. DNA for the CDR3: TGTGCCAGCATTATCATCCGGGAGGGCCCCTACGAGCAGTACTTC. Protein sequence: CASIIIREGPYEQYF.

The rearrangement uses TRBV6-2 or TRBV6-3 and TRBJ1-1; 9 bases map to TRBD1. With V trimmed by 5 bases and J by 4 bases, 11 bases remained unmatched. This CDR3 has 16 amino acids. Germline CDR1 and CDR2: MNHEY and SVGEGT. CDR3: CASSTAGTGFGTEAFF. In nucleotides, the CDR3 is TGTGCCAGCAGTACAGCCGGGACAGGGTTCGGCACTGAAGCTTTCTTT.

This clonotype has at least ten counts. V usage is TRBV12-3 or TRBV12-4 and J usage is TRBJ2-1, with 9 bases matching TRBD2. This CDR3 has 17 residues. With 3 bases clipped from V and 0 bases from J, the junction kept 6 bases outside the gene matches. The CDR3 DNA reads TGTGCCAGCAGTTTTCTAGCGGGGCTCGCCTCCTACAATGAGCAGTTCTTC. It encodes CASSFLAGLASYNEQFF.